A selection of T cell receptor beta chains follows, all from one sample in a study of T-cell reconstitution after alpha-beta-depleted transplantation in children. TCRdb used MiXCR to reprocess the PCR reads, holding one entry per CDR3 protein. This sample yields 400,000 to 550,000 distinct CDR3 sequences, of which approximately 10% are seen a single time; 2% belongs to the top ten. Sequencing was performed on PBMCs, taken before TCRalphabeta/CD19-depleted stem cell transplant. The receptors shown here come from a child aged 2-15 years with inherited bone marrow failure, due to receive a stem cell transplant. Each CDR3 is given with its conserved first and last residue. Each record gives: J gene, clone size, D gene, V gene, CDR3 protein, CDR3 DNA. A D gene is named only where the DNA matches it firmly. Clone size is stated in some rows and not others, as once, few, many or a class when expanded.

j_call: TRBJ2-1; clone_size: many; d_call: NA; v_call: TRBV5-1; cdr3_aa: CASTTREAGGNEQFF; cdr3_nt: TGCGCCAGCACCACCAGGGAGGCTGGGGGGAATGAGCAGTTCTTC
j_call: TRBJ2-7; clone_size: many; d_call: TRBD2; v_call: TRBV6-2/TRBV6-3; cdr3_aa: CASRLLAGVSYEQYF; cdr3_nt: TGTGCCAGCAGACTCCTAGCGGGAGTCTCCTACGAGCAGTACTTC
j_call: TRBJ2-5; clone_size: many; d_call: TRBD1; v_call: TRBV15; cdr3_aa: CATSRTPGGRETQYF; cdr3_nt: TGTGCCACCAGCAGAACGCCAGGGGGCAGGGAGACCCAGTACTTC
j_call: TRBJ1-2; clone_size: many; d_call: NA; v_call: TRBV27; cdr3_aa: CASSLGPPWANYGYTF; cdr3_nt: TGTGCCAGCAGTTTAGGTCCCCCTTGGGCTAACTATGGCTACACCTTC
j_call: TRBJ2-7; clone_size: many; d_call: TRBD1; v_call: TRBV7-2; cdr3_aa: CASSLAFGQGDYEQYF; cdr3_nt: TGTGCCAGCAGCTTGGCTTTCGGACAGGGCGACTACGAGCAGTACTTC
j_call: TRBJ2-7; clone_size: many; d_call: NA; v_call: TRBV12-3/TRBV12-4; cdr3_aa: CASSPTGPFYEQYF; cdr3_nt: TGTGCCAGCAGTCCAACCGGCCCTTTCTACGAGCAGTACTTC
j_call: TRBJ2-2; clone_size: NA; d_call: NA; v_call: TRBV27; cdr3_aa: CASGYPQQGLNTGELFF; cdr3_nt: TGTGCCAGCGGGTACCCTCAACAGGGATTGAACACCGGGGAGCTGTTTTTT
j_call: TRBJ1-5; clone_size: many; d_call: TRBD1; v_call: TRBV5-6; cdr3_aa: CASSLFRRQGWSQPQHF; cdr3_nt: TGTGCCAGCAGCTTATTCCGGAGACAGGGATGGAGCCAGCCCCAGCATTTT
j_call: TRBJ2-1; clone_size: many; d_call: NA; v_call: TRBV7-2; cdr3_aa: CASSYSASSYNEQFF; cdr3_nt: TGTGCCAGCAGCTATTCAGCTAGCTCCTACAATGAGCAGTTCTTC
j_call: TRBJ2-7; clone_size: many; d_call: NA; v_call: TRBV5-1; cdr3_aa: CASSLYGVGAYEQYF; cdr3_nt: TGCGCCAGCAGCTTGTACGGGGTTGGGGCCTACGAGCAGTACTTC
j_call: TRBJ1-1; clone_size: many; d_call: NA; v_call: TRBV6-1; cdr3_aa: CASKAQQGRAEAFF; cdr3_nt: TGTGCCAGCAAAGCCCAACAGGGCCGTGCTGAAGCTTTCTTT
j_call: TRBJ2-1; clone_size: many; d_call: TRBD2; v_call: TRBV20-1; cdr3_aa: CSAGLAGLHEQFF; cdr3_nt: TGCAGTGCGGGACTAGCGGGACTCCATGAGCAGTTCTTC
j_call: TRBJ2-1; clone_size: many; d_call: TRBD2; v_call: TRBV20-1; cdr3_aa: CSARDIRRLADYNEQFF; cdr3_nt: TGCAGTGCTAGAGATATAAGGAGACTAGCGGATTACAATGAGCAGTTCTTC
j_call: TRBJ1-1; clone_size: many; d_call: NA; v_call: TRBV6-5; cdr3_aa: CASSWEGTVAEAFF; cdr3_nt: TGTGCCAGCAGTTGGGAGGGAACTGTCGCTGAAGCTTTCTTT
j_call: TRBJ2-1; clone_size: once; d_call: NA; v_call: TRBV10-2; cdr3_aa: CASIHDGRGGSYNEQFF; cdr3_nt: TGCGCCAGCATCCACGACGGGAGAGGGGGCTCCTACAATGAGCAGTTCTTC
j_call: TRBJ1-2; clone_size: few; d_call: NA; v_call: TRBV14; cdr3_aa: CASSQTGPHGYTF; cdr3_nt: TGTGCCAGCAGCCAAACAGGGCCTCATGGCTACACCTTC
j_call: TRBJ1-1; clone_size: many; d_call: NA; v_call: TRBV5-1; cdr3_aa: CASSLAGGVNTEAFF; cdr3_nt: TGCGCCAGCAGCTTGGCCGGGGGGGTGAACACTGAAGCTTTCTTT
j_call: TRBJ2-1; clone_size: many; d_call: NA; v_call: TRBV7-9; cdr3_aa: CASSLVGVYPYNEQFF; cdr3_nt: TGTGCCAGCAGCTTAGTGGGAGTCTATCCCTACAATGAGCAGTTCTTC
j_call: TRBJ2-2; clone_size: few; d_call: NA; v_call: TRBV28; cdr3_aa: CASTPVGDPKAGELFF; cdr3_nt: TGTGCCAGCACCCCCGTGGGGGACCCCAAGGCCGGGGAGCTGTTTTTT
j_call: TRBJ1-5; clone_size: NA; d_call: TRBD1; v_call: TRBV20-1; cdr3_aa: CSAILQGQQMSQPQHF; cdr3_nt: TGCAGTGCTATCTTACAGGGGCAACAAATGTCTCAGCCCCAGCATTTT
j_call: TRBJ2-7; clone_size: NA; d_call: NA; v_call: TRBV12-3/TRBV12-4; cdr3_aa: CAGSYRGGSYEQYF; cdr3_nt: TGTGCCGGCAGTTACAGGGGGGGATCCTACGAGCAGTACTTC
j_call: TRBJ2-5; clone_size: few; d_call: NA; v_call: TRBV14; cdr3_aa: CASSQEFLDPRETQYF; cdr3_nt: TGTGCCAGCAGCCAAGAATTCTTGGATCCGCGAGAGACCCAGTACTTC
j_call: TRBJ2-7; clone_size: few; d_call: TRBD2; v_call: TRBV28; cdr3_aa: CASTRTSGRQYEQYF; cdr3_nt: TGTGCCAGCACGCGGACTAGCGGGAGGCAATACGAGCAGTACTTC
j_call: TRBJ2-2; clone_size: many; d_call: NA; v_call: TRBV7-2; cdr3_aa: CASSPDGARVTGELFF; cdr3_nt: TGTGCCAGCAGCCCCGACGGGGCGAGGGTCACCGGGGAGCTGTTTTTT
j_call: TRBJ2-5; clone_size: many; d_call: TRBD1; v_call: TRBV12-3/TRBV12-4; cdr3_aa: CASRKQRGPQETQYF; cdr3_nt: TGTGCCAGCAGAAAGCAGAGGGGGCCCCAAGAGACCCAGTACTTC
j_call: TRBJ2-7; clone_size: many; d_call: TRBD1; v_call: TRBV6-5; cdr3_aa: CASRPYPPLGQVPYEQYF; cdr3_nt: TGTGCCAGCAGGCCGTACCCTCCCCTCGGACAGGTCCCCTACGAGCAGTACTTC
j_call: TRBJ2-3; clone_size: NA; d_call: NA; v_call: TRBV29-1; cdr3_aa: CSVYGLSTDTQYF; cdr3_nt: TGCAGCGTTTACGGGCTAAGCACAGATACGCAGTATTTT
j_call: TRBJ2-7; clone_size: many; d_call: TRBD2; v_call: TRBV20-1; cdr3_aa: CSAPRAGGPDEQYF; cdr3_nt: TGCAGTGCTCCCCGAGCGGGAGGGCCTGACGAGCAGTACTTC
j_call: TRBJ2-1; clone_size: many; d_call: NA; v_call: TRBV19; cdr3_aa: CASSIGPVWDYNEQFF; cdr3_nt: TGTGCCAGTAGTATAGGACCGGTGTGGGATTACAATGAGCAGTTCTTC
j_call: TRBJ2-1; clone_size: NA; d_call: NA; v_call: TRBV28; cdr3_aa: CASTQGTDEQFF; cdr3_nt: TGTGCCAGCACTCAGGGCACAGATGAGCAGTTCTTC
j_call: TRBJ2-1; clone_size: many; d_call: NA; v_call: TRBV20-1; cdr3_aa: CSAIAPPGERYNEQFF; cdr3_nt: TGCAGTGCTATCGCTCCGCCGGGGGAGCGATACAATGAGCAGTTCTTC
j_call: TRBJ1-2; clone_size: NA; d_call: NA; v_call: TRBV12-3/TRBV12-4; cdr3_aa: CASSPEGGQAYGYTF; cdr3_nt: TGTGCCAGCAGCCCAGAGGGGGGGCAGGCCTATGGCTACACCTTC
j_call: TRBJ1-1; clone_size: few; d_call: NA; v_call: TRBV29-1; cdr3_aa: CSVGRGMNTEAFF; cdr3_nt: TGCAGCGTTGGACGGGGCATGAACACTGAAGCTTTCTTT
j_call: TRBJ2-3; clone_size: many; d_call: TRBD1; v_call: TRBV5-4; cdr3_aa: CASSPGTVTDTQYF; cdr3_nt: TGTGCCAGCAGCCCCGGGACAGTCACAGATACGCAGTATTTT
j_call: TRBJ2-7; clone_size: NA; d_call: NA; v_call: TRBV12-5; cdr3_aa: CASGQFEEQYF; cdr3_nt: TGTGCTAGTGGCCAATTCGAAGAGCAGTACTTC
j_call: TRBJ1-1; clone_size: NA; d_call: NA; v_call: TRBV30; cdr3_aa: CAWIGAGRANTEAFF; cdr3_nt: TGTGCCTGGATCGGTGCGGGACGGGCGAACACTGAAGCTTTCTTT
j_call: TRBJ1-2; clone_size: many; d_call: NA; v_call: TRBV10-3; cdr3_aa: CAISASRWTDNYGYTF; cdr3_nt: TGTGCCATCAGTGCTTCCCGGTGGACGGATAACTATGGCTACACCTTC
j_call: TRBJ2-7; clone_size: NA; d_call: NA; v_call: TRBV20-1; cdr3_aa: CSAGPLSSYEQYF; cdr3_nt: TGCAGTGCCGGACCTTTAAGCTCCTACGAGCAGTACTTC
j_call: TRBJ2-1; clone_size: many; d_call: TRBD1; v_call: TRBV29-1; cdr3_aa: CSPKIGDRAYNEQFF; cdr3_nt: TGCAGCCCTAAAATCGGGGACAGGGCCTACAATGAGCAGTTCTTC
j_call: TRBJ2-7; clone_size: many; d_call: TRBD2; v_call: TRBV29-1; cdr3_aa: CSVGLRLAGDLEQYF; cdr3_nt: TGCAGCGTTGGTCTAAGGCTAGCGGGTGACCTCGAGCAGTACTTC
j_call: TRBJ1-1; clone_size: many; d_call: NA; v_call: TRBV6-2/TRBV6-3; cdr3_aa: CASSYRREDTEAFF; cdr3_nt: TGTGCCAGCAGTTACCGCAGGGAAGACACTGAAGCTTTCTTT
j_call: TRBJ2-5; clone_size: NA; d_call: NA; v_call: TRBV6-1; cdr3_aa: CASTDRLGETQYF; cdr3_nt: TGTGCCAGCACCGATAGGCTGGGAGAGACCCAGTACTTC
j_call: TRBJ2-5; clone_size: NA; d_call: NA; v_call: TRBV20-1; cdr3_aa: CSASILERGQETQYF; cdr3_nt: TGCAGTGCTTCCATCCTGGAGCGCGGCCAAGAGACCCAGTACTTC
j_call: TRBJ2-4; clone_size: many; d_call: NA; v_call: TRBV7-9; cdr3_aa: CASSWGLHNIQYF; cdr3_nt: TGTGCCAGCAGCTGGGGACTTCATAACATTCAGTACTTC
j_call: TRBJ2-5; clone_size: NA; d_call: TRBD1; v_call: TRBV7-2; cdr3_aa: CASSLAGDRRRETQYF; cdr3_nt: TGTGCCAGCAGCTTAGCCGGGGACAGGCGGCGAGAGACCCAGTACTTC
j_call: TRBJ2-1; clone_size: few; d_call: TRBD2; v_call: TRBV30; cdr3_aa: CAWSVGLTSGSPLEQFF; cdr3_nt: TGTGCCTGGAGTGTAGGGTTGACTAGCGGGAGTCCCCTTGAGCAGTTCTTC